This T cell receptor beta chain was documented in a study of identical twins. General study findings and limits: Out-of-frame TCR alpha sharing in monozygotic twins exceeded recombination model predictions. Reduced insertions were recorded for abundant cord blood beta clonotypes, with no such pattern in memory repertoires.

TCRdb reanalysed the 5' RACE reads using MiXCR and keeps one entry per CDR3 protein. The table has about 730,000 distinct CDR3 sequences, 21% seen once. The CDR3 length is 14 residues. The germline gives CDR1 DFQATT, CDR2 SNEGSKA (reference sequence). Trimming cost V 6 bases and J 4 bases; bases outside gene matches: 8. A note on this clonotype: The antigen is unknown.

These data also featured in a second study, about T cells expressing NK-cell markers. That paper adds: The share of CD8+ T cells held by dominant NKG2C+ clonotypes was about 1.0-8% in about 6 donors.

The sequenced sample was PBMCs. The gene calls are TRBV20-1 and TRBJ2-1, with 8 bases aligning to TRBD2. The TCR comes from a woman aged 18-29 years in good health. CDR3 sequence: CSASGLVGYNEQFF. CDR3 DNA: TGCAGTGCGTCGGGACTAGTGGGTTACAATGAGCAGTTCTTC.